This T cell receptor (beta chain) was sequenced during a study of T cells after yellow fever vaccination. Study context: Fractions low in cell number were prepared with SMART-Seq v4 Ultra Low Input. Study results and limitations: One caveat is that FACS-sorted repertoires could contain abundant clonotypes contaminating from the bulk population.

MiXCR, applied by TCRdb to the 5' RACE reads, yields one record per CDR3 protein. Of approximately 300,000 distinct CDR3 sequences listed, around 6.8% were seen once; the top ten hold 15% to 20%. This CDR3 spans 13 amino acids. V lost 5 bases, J lost 6 bases, and 2 bases stayed unmatched. The germline V gene has CDR1 SEHNR and CDR2 FQNEAQ (reference sequence). In its sample, this clonotype was seen a few times. Antigen unknown. The source was PBMCs, collected more than 40 days after the first yellow fever vaccination. The sequence was obtained from a man between 18 and 35 years old who received the YFV17D yellow fever vaccine. J is TRBJ2-2 and V is TRBV7-9; 8 bases line up with TRBD2. The CDR3 bases are TGTGCCAGCAGCCCCGGGAGGGCCGGGGAGCTGTTTTTT. Translated, it gives CASSPGRAGELFF.